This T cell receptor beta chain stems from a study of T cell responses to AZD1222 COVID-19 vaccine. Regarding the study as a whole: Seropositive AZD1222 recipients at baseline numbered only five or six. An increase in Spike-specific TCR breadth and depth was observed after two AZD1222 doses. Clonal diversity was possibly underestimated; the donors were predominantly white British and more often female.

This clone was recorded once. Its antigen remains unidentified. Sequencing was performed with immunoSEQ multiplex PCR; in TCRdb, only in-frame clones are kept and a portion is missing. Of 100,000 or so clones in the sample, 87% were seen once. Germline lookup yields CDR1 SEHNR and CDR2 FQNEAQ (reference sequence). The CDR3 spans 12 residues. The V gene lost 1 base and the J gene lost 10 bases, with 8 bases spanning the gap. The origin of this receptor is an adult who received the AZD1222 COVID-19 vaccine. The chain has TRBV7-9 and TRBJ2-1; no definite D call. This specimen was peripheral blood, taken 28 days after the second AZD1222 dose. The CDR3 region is CASSLESREQFF. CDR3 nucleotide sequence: TGTGCCAGCAGCTTAGAGTCCAGGGAGCAGTTCTTC.